The T cell receptor beta chain described here comes from a study of OX40 agonist ivuxolimab in advanced cancers. The overall study: Given to patients was ivuxolimab, an agonistic anti-OX40 (CD134) antibody. Patients in dose escalation had liver, melanoma, kidney or head and neck cancers. General study findings and limits: Average numbers of expanded clones were greater in CD8+ T cells than in CD4+.

Concerning this clone itself: The antigen is unknown.

The J segment lost 2 bases and the V segment lost 3 bases, leaving 6 bases of the junction unmatched. CDR3 size: 15 residues. CDR1 and CDR2 from the germline V gene are GTSNPN and SVGIG (reference sequence). Produced via immunoSEQ multiplex PCR; TCRdb's table is partial and in-frame only. The top ten hold just under 2% of the sample, which has roughly 95,000 clones, 80% to 90% seen once. The sequence came from an adult with an advanced solid tumor such as melanoma, head and neck, liver or kidney cancer. The sequenced sample was CD4+ or CD8+ T cells sorted from blood, obtained in a trial of the OX40 agonist ivuxolimab. The rearrangement uses TRBV30 and TRBJ1-5; 8 bases map to TRBD1. CDR3 sequence reads: CAWSSGGGGNQPQHF. CDR3 in DNA: TGTGCCTGGAGCTCAGGGGGCGGTGGCAATCAGCCCCAGCATTTT.